What follows describes a single TCR beta chain. This record belongs to a study of control samples from healthy donors and cancer patients. The V gene's germline CDR1 is PRHDT and CDR2 FYEKMQ (reference sequence). The CDR3 sequence is 17 residues long. V dropped 5 bases and J dropped 0; count of bases not matched to a gene: 11. Measured with immunoSEQ multiplex PCR; TCRdb has only the in-frame clones, and not every one. This sample has nearly 200,000 clones, with roughly nine tenths found just once. Sequencing input: blood. The gene calls are TRBV13 and TRBJ2-3, with 7 bases that match TRBD2. The receptor comes from a man younger than 40 in good health. The CDR3 DNA is TGTGCCAGCAGCCTGGTCGGCGGGGGATCTAGCACAGATACGCAGTATTTT. Amino acids: CASSLVGGGSSTDTQYF. The entire variable domain, with the rest obtained from reference TRBV13 and TRBJ2-3, is as follows: AAGVIQSPRHLIKEKRETATLKCYPIPRHDTVYWYQQGPGQDPQFLISFYEKMQSDKGSIPDRFSAQQFSDYHSELNMSSLELGDSALYFCASSLVGGGSSTDTQYFGPGTRLTVL.